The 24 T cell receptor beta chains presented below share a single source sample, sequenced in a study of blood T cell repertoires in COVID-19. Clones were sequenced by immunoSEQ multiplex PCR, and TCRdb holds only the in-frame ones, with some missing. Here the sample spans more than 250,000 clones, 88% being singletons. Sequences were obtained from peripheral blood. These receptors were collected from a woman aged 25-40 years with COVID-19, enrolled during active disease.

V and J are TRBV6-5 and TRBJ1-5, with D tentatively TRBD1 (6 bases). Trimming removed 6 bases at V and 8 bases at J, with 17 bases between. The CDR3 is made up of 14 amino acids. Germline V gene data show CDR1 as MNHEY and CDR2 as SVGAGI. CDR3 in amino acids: CASSPHREGKPQHF. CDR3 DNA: TGTGCCAGCAGCCCCCACAGGGAGGGGAAGCCCCAGCATTTT.

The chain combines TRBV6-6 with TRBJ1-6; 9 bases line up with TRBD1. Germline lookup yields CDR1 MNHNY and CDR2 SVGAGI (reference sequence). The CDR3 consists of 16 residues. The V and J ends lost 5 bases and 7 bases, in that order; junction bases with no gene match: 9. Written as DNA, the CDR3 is TGTGCCAGCAGTGGAGGACAGGGGTTAGGGAATTCACCCCTCCACTTT. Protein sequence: CASSGGQGLGNSPLHF.

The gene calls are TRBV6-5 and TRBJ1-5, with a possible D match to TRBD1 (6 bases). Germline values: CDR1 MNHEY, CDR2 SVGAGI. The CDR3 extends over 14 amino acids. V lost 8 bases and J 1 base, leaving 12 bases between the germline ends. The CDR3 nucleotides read TGTGCCAGCTACAGGGATTGGAGCAATCAGCCCCAGCATTTT. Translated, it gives CASYRDWSNQPQHF.

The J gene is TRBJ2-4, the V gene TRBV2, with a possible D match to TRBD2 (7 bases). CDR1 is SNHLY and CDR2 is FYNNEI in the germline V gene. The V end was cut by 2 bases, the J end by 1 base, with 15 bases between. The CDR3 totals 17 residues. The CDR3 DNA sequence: TGTGCCAGCAGTGAACTAGGCGGGGGCCGGGCCAAAAACATTCAGTACTTC. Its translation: CASSELGGGRAKNIQYF.

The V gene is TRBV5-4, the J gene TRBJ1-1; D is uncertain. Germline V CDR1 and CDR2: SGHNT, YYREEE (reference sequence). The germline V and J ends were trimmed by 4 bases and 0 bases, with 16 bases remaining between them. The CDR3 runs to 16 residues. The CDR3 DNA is TGTGCCAGCAGCGGAGGCTTGGGCAGCCTGAACACTGAAGCTTTCTTT. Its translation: CASSGGLGSLNTEAFF.

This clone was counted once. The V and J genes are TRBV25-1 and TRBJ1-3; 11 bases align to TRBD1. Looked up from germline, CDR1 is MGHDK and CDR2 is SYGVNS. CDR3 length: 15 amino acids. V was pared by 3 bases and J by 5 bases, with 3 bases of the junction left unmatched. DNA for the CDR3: TGTGCCAGCAGTGATGGGACAGGGGGACGAAACACCATATATTTT. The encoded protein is CASSDGTGGRNTIYF. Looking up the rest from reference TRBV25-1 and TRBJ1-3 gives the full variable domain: EADIYQTPRYLVIGTGKKITLECSQTMGHDKMYWYQQDPGMELHLIHYSYGVNSTEKGDLSSESTVSRIRTEHFPLTLESARPSHTSQYLCASSDGTGGRNTIYFGEGSWLTVV.

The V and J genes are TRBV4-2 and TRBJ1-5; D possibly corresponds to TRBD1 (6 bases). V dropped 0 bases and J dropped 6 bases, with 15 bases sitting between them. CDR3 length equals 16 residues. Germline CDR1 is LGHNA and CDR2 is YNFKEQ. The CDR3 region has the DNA TGTGCCAGCAGCCAAGATTGGAGGGGGGGAGGTCAGCCCCAGCATTTT. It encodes CASSQDWRGGGQPQHF.

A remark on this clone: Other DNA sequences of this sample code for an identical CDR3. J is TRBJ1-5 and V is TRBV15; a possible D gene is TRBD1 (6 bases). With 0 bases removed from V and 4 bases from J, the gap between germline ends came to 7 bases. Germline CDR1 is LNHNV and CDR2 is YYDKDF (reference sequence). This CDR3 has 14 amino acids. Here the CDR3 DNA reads TGTGCCACCAGCAGAGAAGGGGGTAATCAGCCCCAGCATTTT. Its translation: CATSREGGNQPQHF.

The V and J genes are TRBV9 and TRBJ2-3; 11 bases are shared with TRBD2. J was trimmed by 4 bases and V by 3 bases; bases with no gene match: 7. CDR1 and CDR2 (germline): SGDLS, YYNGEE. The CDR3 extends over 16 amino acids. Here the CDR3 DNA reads TGTGCCAGCAGCGACAGGCTAGCGGGGGGCGCAGATACGCAGTATTTT. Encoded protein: CASSDRLAGGADTQYF. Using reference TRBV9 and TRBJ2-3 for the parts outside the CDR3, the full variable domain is DSGVTQTPKHLITATGQRVTLRCSPRSGDLSVYWYQQSLDQGLQFLIQYYNGEERAKGNILERFSAQQFPDLHSELNLSSLELGDSALYFCASSDRLAGGADTQYFGPGTRLTVL.

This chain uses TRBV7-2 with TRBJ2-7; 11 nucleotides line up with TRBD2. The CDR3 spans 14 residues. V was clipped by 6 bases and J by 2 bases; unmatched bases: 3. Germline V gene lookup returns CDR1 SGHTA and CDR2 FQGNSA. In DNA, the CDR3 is TGTGCCAGCAGTCAACTAGCGGGGGCCTACGAGCAGTACTTC. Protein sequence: CASSQLAGAYEQYF.

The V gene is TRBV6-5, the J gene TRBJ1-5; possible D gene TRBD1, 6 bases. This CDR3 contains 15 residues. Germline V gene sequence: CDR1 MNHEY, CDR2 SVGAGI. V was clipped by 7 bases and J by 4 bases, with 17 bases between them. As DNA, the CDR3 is TGTGCCAGCACCACTAGAGTTCAGGGGAATCAGCCCCAGCATTTT. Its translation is CASTTRVQGNQPQHF.

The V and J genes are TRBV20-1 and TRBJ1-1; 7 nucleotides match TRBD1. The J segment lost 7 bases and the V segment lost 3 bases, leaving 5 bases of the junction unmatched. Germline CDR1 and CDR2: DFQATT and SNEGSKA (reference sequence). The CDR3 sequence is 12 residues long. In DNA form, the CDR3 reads TGCAGTGCTAGTACACAGGGGATTGAAGCTTTCTTT. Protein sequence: CSASTQGIEAFF.

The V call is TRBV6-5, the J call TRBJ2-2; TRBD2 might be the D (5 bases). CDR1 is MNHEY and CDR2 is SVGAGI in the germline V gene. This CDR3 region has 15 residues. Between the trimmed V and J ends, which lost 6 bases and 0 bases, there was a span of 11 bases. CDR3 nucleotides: TGTGCCAGCAGCCTGGGGAGCGCGAACACCGGGGAGCTGTTTTTT. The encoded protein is CASSLGSANTGELFF.

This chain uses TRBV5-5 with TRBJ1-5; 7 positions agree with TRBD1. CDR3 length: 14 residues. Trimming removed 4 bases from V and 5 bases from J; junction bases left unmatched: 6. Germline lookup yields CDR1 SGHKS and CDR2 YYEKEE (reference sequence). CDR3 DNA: TGTGCCAGCAGCCAATCGACAGGGTATCAGCCCCAGCATTTT. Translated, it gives CASSQSTGYQPQHF.

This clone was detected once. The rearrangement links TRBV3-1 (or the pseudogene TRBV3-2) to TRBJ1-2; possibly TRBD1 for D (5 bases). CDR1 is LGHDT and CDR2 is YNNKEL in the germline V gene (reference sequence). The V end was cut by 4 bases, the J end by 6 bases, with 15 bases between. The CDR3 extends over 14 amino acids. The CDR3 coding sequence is TGTGCCAGCAGCCGGGGCCAGGGAAGCGATGGCTACACCTTC. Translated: CASSRGQGSDGYTF.

In DNA, the CDR3 is TGTGCCAGCAGCTCCCGTACAGGGAAAGGGTCACCCCTCCACTTT. This gives the protein CASSSRTGKGSPLHF. V is TRBV7-3 and J is TRBJ1-6; possible D gene TRBD1, 6 bases. This CDR3 comprises 15 residues. CDR1 and CDR2 (germline): SGHTA, FQGTGA. Trimming stripped 4 bases from V and 10 bases from J, with 17 bases between.

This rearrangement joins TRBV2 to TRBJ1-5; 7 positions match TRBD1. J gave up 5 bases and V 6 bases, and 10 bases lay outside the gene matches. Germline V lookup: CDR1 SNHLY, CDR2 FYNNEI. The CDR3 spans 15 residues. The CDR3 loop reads CASRARTGPDQPQHF. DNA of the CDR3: TGTGCCAGCAGGGCACGGACAGGTCCTGATCAGCCCCAGCATTTT.

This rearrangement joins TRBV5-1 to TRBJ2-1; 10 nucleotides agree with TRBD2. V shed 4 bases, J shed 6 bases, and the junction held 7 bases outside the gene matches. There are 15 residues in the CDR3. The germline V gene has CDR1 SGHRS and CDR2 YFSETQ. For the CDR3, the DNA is TGCGCCAGCAGCCCGGGACTAGCGACGTCCAATGAGCAGTTCTTC. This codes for CASSPGLATSNEQFF.

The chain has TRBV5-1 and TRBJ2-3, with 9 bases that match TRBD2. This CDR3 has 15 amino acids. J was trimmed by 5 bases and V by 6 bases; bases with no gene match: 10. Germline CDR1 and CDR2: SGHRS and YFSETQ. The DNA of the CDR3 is TGCGCCAGCAACTCAGGACTAGCGCGGGGAGATACGCAGTATTTT. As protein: CASNSGLARGDTQYF.

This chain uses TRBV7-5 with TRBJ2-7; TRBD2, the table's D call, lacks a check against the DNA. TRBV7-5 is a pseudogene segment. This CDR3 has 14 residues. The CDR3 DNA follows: TGTGCCAGAAGCTTACACGGGGGACCCTACGAGCAGTACGTC. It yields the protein CARSLHGGPYEQYV.

DNA of the CDR3: TGTGCCAGCAGCCTGTCAGAGAACACTGAAGCTTTCTTT. Translation: CASSLSENTEAFF. The chain carries TRBV28 and TRBJ1-1, with unresolved D. The CDR3 has 13 residues. V was pared by 6 bases and J by 1 base, with 9 bases between. Per germline, CDR1 MDHEN and CDR2 SYDVKM.

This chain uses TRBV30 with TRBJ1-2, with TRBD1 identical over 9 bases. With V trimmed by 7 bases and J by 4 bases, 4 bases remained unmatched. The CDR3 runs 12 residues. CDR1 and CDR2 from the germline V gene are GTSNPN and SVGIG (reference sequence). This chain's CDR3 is CALTGGPYGYTF. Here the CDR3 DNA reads TGTGCCTTGACAGGGGGACCCTATGGCTACACCTTC.

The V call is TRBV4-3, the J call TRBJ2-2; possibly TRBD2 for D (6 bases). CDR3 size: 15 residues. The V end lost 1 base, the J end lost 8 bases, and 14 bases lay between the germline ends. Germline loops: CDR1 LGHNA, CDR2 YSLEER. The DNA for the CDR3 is TGCGCCAGCAGCCAAGCCGCCCGGGGGTTAGGGGAGCTGTTTTTT. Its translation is CASSQAARGLGELFF.

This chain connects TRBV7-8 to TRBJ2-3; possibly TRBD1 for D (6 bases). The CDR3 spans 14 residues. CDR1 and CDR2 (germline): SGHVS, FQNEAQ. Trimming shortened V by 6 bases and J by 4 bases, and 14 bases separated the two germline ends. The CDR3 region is CASRGIAGADTQYF. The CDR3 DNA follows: TGTGCCAGCAGAGGCATCGCAGGGGCAGATACGCAGTATTTT.